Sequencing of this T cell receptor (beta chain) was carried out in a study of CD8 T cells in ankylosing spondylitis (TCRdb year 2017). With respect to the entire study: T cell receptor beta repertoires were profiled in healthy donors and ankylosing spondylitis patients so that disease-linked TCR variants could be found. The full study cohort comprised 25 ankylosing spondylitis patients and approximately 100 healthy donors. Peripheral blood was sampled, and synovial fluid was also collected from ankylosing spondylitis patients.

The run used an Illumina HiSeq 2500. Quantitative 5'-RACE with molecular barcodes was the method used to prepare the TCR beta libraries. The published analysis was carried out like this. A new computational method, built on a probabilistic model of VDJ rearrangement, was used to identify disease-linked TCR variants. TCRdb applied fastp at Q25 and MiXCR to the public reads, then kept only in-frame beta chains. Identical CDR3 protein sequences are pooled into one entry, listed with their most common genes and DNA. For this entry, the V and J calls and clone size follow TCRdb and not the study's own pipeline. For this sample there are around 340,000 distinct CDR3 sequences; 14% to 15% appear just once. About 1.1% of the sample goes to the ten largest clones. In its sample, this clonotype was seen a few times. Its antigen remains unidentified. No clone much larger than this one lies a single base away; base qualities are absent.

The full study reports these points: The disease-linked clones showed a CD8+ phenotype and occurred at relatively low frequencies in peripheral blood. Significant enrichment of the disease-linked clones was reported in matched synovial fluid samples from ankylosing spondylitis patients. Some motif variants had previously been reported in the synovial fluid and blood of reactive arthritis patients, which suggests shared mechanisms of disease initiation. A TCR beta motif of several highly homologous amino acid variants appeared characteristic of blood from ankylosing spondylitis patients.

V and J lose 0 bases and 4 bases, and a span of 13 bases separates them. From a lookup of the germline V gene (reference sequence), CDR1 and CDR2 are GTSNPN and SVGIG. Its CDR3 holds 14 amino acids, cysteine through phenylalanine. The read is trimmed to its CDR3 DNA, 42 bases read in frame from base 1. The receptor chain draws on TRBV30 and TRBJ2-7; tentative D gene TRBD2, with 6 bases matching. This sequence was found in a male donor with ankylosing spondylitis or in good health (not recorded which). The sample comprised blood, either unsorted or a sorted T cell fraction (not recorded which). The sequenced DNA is TGTGCCTGGAGTGTCTGGGGGGAGGATTACGAGCAGTACTTC. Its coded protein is CAWSVWGEDYEQYF. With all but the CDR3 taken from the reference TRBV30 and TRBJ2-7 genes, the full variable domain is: SQTIHQWPATLVQPVGSPLSLECTVEGTSNPNLYWYRQAAGRGLQLLFYSVGIGQISSEVPQNLSASRPQDRQFILSSKKLLLSDSGFYLCAWSVWGEDYEQYFGPGTRLTVT.